This T cell receptor (beta chain) originates from a study of cytotoxic CD8 clonotypes in ibrutinib-treated CLL. In the study overall: Patients: about a dozen relapsed/refractory, some 15 treatment-naive, some 18 IGHV unmutated. Average yields of 255,043 productive templates and about 97,000 productive rearrangements characterized the samples.

The assay was immunoSEQ multiplex PCR, and TCRdb's table has in-frame clones only and misses some. The table shows 250,000 or so clones, with around three quarters occurring only once. The V and J ends lost 6 bases and 2 bases respectively, with 13 bases between them. The V gene's germline CDR1 is LNHDA and CDR2 SQIVND (reference sequence). CDR3 size: 14 residues. The source is a human donor with chronic lymphocytic leukemia. Source: PBMCs, taken after 24 months of ibrutinib treatment. V usage is TRBV19 and J usage is TRBJ2-5, with D perhaps matching TRBD2 (6 bases). The DNA of the CDR3 is TGTGCCAGTAGACGGGCAGGGAGGCAAGAGACCCAGTACTTC. Translated: CASRRAGRQETQYF.